The text below deals with one T cell receptor (beta chain). Its antigen remains unidentified. No base-level quality is on record; no much larger clone is a single base apart. Participants in the prospective study were enrolled through a virtual design, were aged roughly 18 to 90 years, and lived in approximately 25 United States geographic areas. To assign participants to cohorts, the prospective study relied on clinical history that participants themselves reported in a screening survey and a study questionnaire. Recovered participants in ImmuneRACE Cohort 3 were defined as having two consecutive negative NP/OP PCR tests, clearance from a healthcare professional, or resolution of symptoms. Each participant in the prospective study had whole blood, serum and a nasopharyngeal or oropharyngeal swab collected by mobile phlebotomists. Additional blood draws and questionnaires over an approximately two-month period could optionally be provided by prospective study participants. Before DNA extraction, blood samples from the prospective study were shipped at room temperature or frozen.

The sample is drawn from a study of blood T cell repertoires in COVID-19 (dated by TCRdb to 2018 to 2020). As for the study more broadly: Collaborator samples came from the United States, Italy and Spain and covered acute and convalescent phases of COVID-19. The prospective study material was composed of cDNA or gDNA derived from T cells, B-cell-depleted T cells, or PBMCs. Deeply sampled blood TCRbeta repertoires from subjects exposed to, actively infected with, or recovered from COVID-19 were included in the dataset. The repertoires were released in a freely available public database meant as a resource for research on the immune response to SARS-CoV-2. The samples were drawn from two sources: the first 160 participants of the ongoing ImmuneRACE study, and 1,000 to 1,500 subjects contributed by 6 global collaborators. A de-identified subject ID, COVID-19 status, age in years and sex were almost always included in the sample metadata. Where available, HLA class I and class II types were taken from metadata supplied by the sample provider and were not determined by assay-based typing.

The CDR3, from cysteine to phenylalanine, totals 15 residues. This entry keeps only the CDR3 DNA: 45 bases, framed from base 1. V and J lose 7 bases and 0 bases, and a span of 14 bases separates them. From a lookup of the germline V gene, CDR1 and CDR2 are SGDLS and YYNGEE. The research as a whole found: Clinical and demographic metadata were provided uncurated, with the amount varying by source and participant.

TCRbeta CDR3 regions were amplified from genomic DNA by means of the immunoSEQ Assay, a bias-controlled multiplex PCR. On the study's bioinformatics: Nucleated cell counts per sample were estimated from amplification of reference gene primers within the assay. To quantify the absolute abundance of each unique TCRbeta CDR3 rearrangement, sequence reads were collapsed and filtered. For each sample, productive Simpson clonality was calculated as the square root of Simpson's diversity index over productive rearrangements. TCRdb stores this immuneACCESS table with in-frame sequences only. Part of the clones is absent; in the studies checked, under half of the shortfall reflects unresolved V genes, and no reason is known for the rest. Clonal size and the V and J genes are those of that table, whereas D and trimming came from the DNA. The sample has roughly 340,000 clones on record, 80% to 90% of them singletons. The ten largest clones add up to roughly 1% of the sample.

This chain is built from TRBV9 and TRBJ1-3; TRBD1 might be the D gene, on 5 matching bases. Sequenced sample: PBMCs or T cells enriched from blood (not recorded which). This receptor was obtained from a man aged 18 to 29 who had recovered from COVID-19. The CDR3 protein: CASGGNHPSGNTIYF. Read as DNA, the sequence is TGTGCCAGCGGGGGGAACCACCCCTCTGGAAACACCATATATTTT.